This TCR beta chain is from a study of Ad26.COV2.S vaccination and SARS-CoV-2 variants. Profiling relied on immunoSEQ multiplex PCR, and the TCRdb table lists in-frame clones only, not all of them. The profile shows 360,000 or so clones, 87% of them singletons. Treatment in this sample: roughly 18 received Ad26.COV2.S at low or high dose, single or two shots; 5 received placebo; per-sample allocation not given. Day 63 after the first vaccine or placebo injection was the time point for sampling. From germline, CDR1 is MGHDK and CDR2 SYGVNS. The CDR3 runs to 13 residues. Between the trimmed V and J ends, which lost 7 bases and 8 bases, there was a span of 14 bases.

J is TRBJ2-2 and V is TRBV25-1; tentatively, D is TRBD2 (6 bases). The material sequenced was peripheral blood, taken in a trial of Ad26.COV2.S vaccine versus placebo. The TCR sequence derives from a person aged 18-65 years who received the Ad26.COV2.S COVID-19 vaccine or a placebo. This CDR3 is CASKAGPWGELFF. The CDR3 DNA sequence: TGTGCCAGCAAAGCGGGCCCGTGGGGGGAGCTGTTTTTT.